The 23 T cell receptor beta chains presented below share a single source sample, sequenced in a study of blood T cells in healthy people across ages. PCR was performed a second time for roughly 7 to 12 cycles using a sample-barcoded 5' primer and a J-beta primer mix. From the 5' RACE reads, TCRdb called clonotypes with MiXCR, one entry per CDR3 protein. The sample contains around 800,000 distinct CDR3 sequences, about 46% of which appear only once. What was sequenced was blood. The receptors come from a man aged 80 or over in good health.

The sample holds a few counts of this clonotype. The chain employs TRBV12-3 or TRBV12-4 and TRBJ2-3; 7 bases map to TRBD2. The ends lost 0 bases at V and 9 bases at J; junction bases unmatched: 9. The length of the CDR3 is 15 residues. The CDR3 DNA reads TGTGCCAGCAGTTTAGCGCTAGCGGCTTCAAAGACGCAGTATTTT. Translated: CASSLALAASKTQYF.

This clonotype was detected only a few times. V gene TRBV9 combines with J gene TRBJ2-5; TRBD2 might be the D (5 bases). Trimming left V 0 bases short and J 2 bases short, with 11 bases between. The CDR3 sequence is 15 residues long. CDR1 is SGDLS and CDR2 is YYNGEE in the germline V gene. The CDR3 DNA is TGTGCCAGCAGCGTAGCTTTCAGCGGTCAAGAGACCCAGTACTTC. Translation gives CASSVAFSGQETQYF.

The chain carries TRBV6-1 and TRBJ2-3, with 9 bases aligning to TRBD2. Trimming took 8 bases from V and 2 from J; bases not matched to a gene: 2. The CDR3 spans 13 residues. Germline values: CDR1 MNHNS, CDR2 SASEGT. In nucleotides, the CDR3 is TGTGCCAGCCTAGCGGGATACACAGATACGCAGTATTTT. Protein: CASLAGYTDTQYF.

As to this clonotype: Germline and junction disagree at one end, which may indicate a read error. The chain links TRBV4-3 to TRBJ1-1, with D perhaps matching TRBD1 (5 bases). The germline V gene encodes CDR1 LGHNA and CDR2 YSLEER. The CDR3 has 14 residues. The CDR3 bases are TGCGCCAGCAGCCACGCCGGGGGTCGCACTCAAGCTTTCTTT. Translating gives CASSHAGGRTQAFF.

This clonotype has a handful of counts. The V gene is TRBV7-2, the J gene TRBJ2-3; unclear D gene. The length of the CDR3 is 13 residues. Per germline, CDR1 SGHTA and CDR2 FQGNSA. V was shortened by 3 bases and J by 6 bases, with 10 bases between the two germline ends. The CDR3 coding sequence is TGTGCCAGCAGCTTCCTGGTTTTGGATACGCAGTATTTT. Protein product: CASSFLVLDTQYF. Filled out from reference TRBV7-2 and TRBJ2-3, the complete variable domain reads GAGVSQSPSNKVTEKGKDVELRCDPISGHTALYWYRQSLGQGLEFLIYFQGNSAPDKSGLPSDRFSAERTGGSVSTLTIQRTQQEDSAVYLCASSFLVLDTQYFGPGTRLTVL.

The V and J genes are TRBV20-1 and TRBJ2-1, with D possibly matching TRBD2 (6 bases). CDR1 DFQATT and CDR2 SNEGSKA come from the germline V gene (reference sequence). CDR3 length equals 13 residues. V was clipped by 6 bases and J by 7 bases, with 16 bases between them. The CDR3 nucleotides read TGCAGTGCCCCGGGACCGGGGAGGAATGAGCAGTTCTTC. This translates into CSAPGPGRNEQFF.

This clonotype appeared a few times. J is TRBJ2-7 and V is TRBV7-2; the D gene is possibly TRBD2 (6 bases). The V and J ends lost 5 bases and 5 bases respectively, with 19 bases between them. The CDR3 runs 15 residues. Germline CDR1 and CDR2: SGHTA and FQGNSA. CDR3 in DNA: TGTGCCAGCAGCCAGGCGGGGTCGTCTAGGAACGAGCAGTACTTC. Amino acids: CASSQAGSSRNEQYF.

The J gene is TRBJ2-5, the V gene TRBV7-2; 9 bases fit TRBD2. The V and J ends lost 8 bases and 4 bases, in that order; junction bases with no gene match: 8. CDR3 length: 14 amino acids. Germline V lookup: CDR1 SGHTA, CDR2 FQGNSA. In DNA, the CDR3 is TGTGCCAGCTGTCCTAGCGGGGTTGGAGAGACCCAGTACTTC. Protein sequence: CASCPSGVGETQYF.

This clonotype was counted between two and nine times. The chain carries TRBV7-2 and TRBJ2-7; 8 bases fit TRBD2. Germline values: CDR1 SGHTA, CDR2 FQGNSA. The CDR3 totals 16 residues. The ends lost 6 bases at V and 2 bases at J; junction bases unmatched: 12. The CDR3 nucleotides read TGTGCCAGCAGACTAGGGATGGGAGCGGGGGCCTACGAGCAGTACTTC. Its protein product is CASRLGMGAGAYEQYF.

This chain links TRBV28 with TRBJ2-7, with TRBD1 matching over 9 bases. Per germline, CDR1 MDHEN and CDR2 SYDVKM. The CDR3 spans 14 residues. V shed 6 bases and J 4 bases; nucleotides not matched to a gene: 7. The CDR3 nucleotides are TGTGCCAGCAGAAGCACAGGGGGCGCTTACGAGCAGTACTTC. Its translation is CASRSTGGAYEQYF.

Comment on this clonotype: A clone one base away is much larger, so this may be a read error. V is TRBV29-1 and J is TRBJ2-7; D is tentatively TRBD1 or TRBD2 (6 bases each). CDR3 size: 14 residues. The V gene lost 7 bases and the J gene lost 7 bases, with 23 bases spanning the gap. In germline, CDR1 is SQVTM, CDR2 ANQGSEA. The DNA for the CDR3 is TGCAGCGGACGACTAGGCAGGGTTAGGGGGGAGCAGTACTTC. Protein: CSGRLGRVRGEQYF.

The chain employs TRBV14 and TRBJ2-7, with 9 bases lining up with TRBD1. V lost 6 bases, J lost 2 bases, and 8 bases stayed unmatched. This CDR3 has 15 residues. Germline V gene data show CDR1 as SGHDN and CDR2 as FVKESK. CDR3 protein: CASSHPGQGAYEQYF. CDR3 sequence (DNA): TGTGCCAGCAGTCATCCGGGACAGGGAGCCTACGAGCAGTACTTC.

This sequence joins TRBV7-9 and TRBJ2-1; 10 bases line up with TRBD2. Looked up from germline, CDR1 is SEHNR and CDR2 is FQNEAQ (reference sequence). The CDR3 covers 16 residues. The V gene end was trimmed by 1 base and the J gene end by 7 bases; junction bases not matched to a gene: 7. The CDR3 here is CASSLEGLAFSNEQFF. The CDR3 DNA follows: TGTGCCAGCAGCTTAGAGGGACTAGCGTTTAGTAATGAGCAGTTCTTC.

The CDR3 sequence is CASSQAKAGADIQYF. CDR3 sequence (DNA): TGCGCCAGCAGCCAAGCCAAGGCGGGGGCGGACATTCAGTACTTC. The rearrangement links TRBV4-1 to TRBJ2-4, with D possibly being TRBD2 (7 bases). CDR1 is MGHRA and CDR2 is YSYEKL in the germline V gene. The V end was cut by 1 base, the J end by 8 bases, with 15 bases between. The CDR3 is 15 amino acids.

This clonotype occurred once. The chain links TRBV7-2 to TRBJ1-2; D gene unclear. V lost 1 base to trimming and J lost 0 bases, with 9 bases between them. CDR1 SGHTA and CDR2 FQGNSA come from the germline V gene. This CDR3 spans 15 amino acids. The CDR3 region has the DNA TGTGCCAGCAGCTTAGAGGACGGACCTAACTATGGCTACACCTTC. This translates into CASSLEDGPNYGYTF.

CDR3 DNA sequence: TGTGCCAGCAGTTCCCCTAGCAGGGGGAAGTACGAGCAGTACTTC. Encoded protein: CASSSPSRGKYEQYF. The V gene is TRBV28, the J gene TRBJ2-7; 7 nucleotides agree with TRBD1. V lost 4 bases and J lost 4; bases outside the gene matches: 10. The germline CDR1 and CDR2 sequences are MDHEN and SYDVKM. The CDR3 is made up of 15 amino acids.

The chain uses TRBV12-3 or TRBV12-4 and TRBJ1-2; tentatively, D is TRBD1 (5 bases). V was clipped by 1 base and J by 4 bases, with 13 bases between them. The CDR3 consists of 15 residues. The CDR3 DNA reads as TGTGCCAGCAGTTTAGTGGGCCAGGGTCTCTATGGCTACACCTTC. It yields the protein CASSLVGQGLYGYTF.

V and J are TRBV4-2 and TRBJ1-5, with TRBD1 identical over 7 bases. The germline CDR1 and CDR2 sequences are LGHNA and YNFKEQ. With V trimmed by 0 bases and J by 7 bases, 12 bases remained unmatched. CDR3 length: 17 residues. CDR3 DNA: TGTGCCAGCAGCCAAGACACCGACAGGGAGTTGCCGCAGCCCCAGCATTTT. Protein sequence: CASSQDTDRELPQPQHF.

This clonotype was seen only a few times. The J gene is TRBJ2-1, the V gene TRBV7-3, with 10 bases that match TRBD2. The CDR3 extends over 15 amino acids. Germline CDR1 and CDR2: SGHTA and FQGTGA. The CDR3 coding sequence is TGTGCTCAGGCTAGCGGGAGATCTCCCTACAATGAGCAGTTCTTC. Translated, it gives CAQASGRSPYNEQFF.

This clonotype has a handful of counts. The chain has TRBV20-1 and TRBJ2-2; no clear D gene. From germline, CDR1 is DFQATT and CDR2 SNEGSKA (reference sequence). Trimming removed 2 bases at V and 1 base at J, with 11 bases between. The CDR3 totals 15 residues. This chain's CDR3 is CSARSWTGNTGELFF. Written as DNA, the CDR3 is TGCAGTGCTAGATCGTGGACGGGGAACACCGGGGAGCTGTTTTTT.

This clonotype was seen a few times. J is TRBJ2-3 and V is TRBV7-2, with D tentatively TRBD2 (5 bases). This CDR3 contains 14 residues. From germline, CDR1 is SGHTA and CDR2 FQGNSA. V lost 5 bases to trimming and J lost 3 bases, with 12 bases between them. In nucleotides, the CDR3 is TGTGCCAGCAGCCTTCCGGGGTTTACAGATACGCAGTATTTT. Amino acids: CASSLPGFTDTQYF.

A few counts support this clonotype. The rearrangement links TRBV7-9 to TRBJ2-2; D is unresolved. The CDR3 is 15 residues long. V gave up 5 bases and J gave up 1 base, with 11 bases separating them. CDR1 and CDR2 (germline): SEHNR, FQNEAQ (reference sequence). CDR3 sequence reads: CASSPRLLNTGELFF. In nucleotides, the CDR3 is TGTGCCAGCAGCCCCCGACTCCTGAACACCGGGGAGCTGTTTTTT.

This clonotype was seen a few times. The chain links TRBV20-1 to TRBJ2-7; 9 bases agree with TRBD1. V shed 3 bases and J 12 bases; nucleotides not matched to a gene: 6. The CDR3 has 11 residues. Germline CDR1 reads DFQATT; CDR2 reads SNEGSKA (reference sequence). The chain's CDR3 is CSASPLTGGYF. The CDR3 DNA sequence: TGCAGTGCTAGTCCCTTGACAGGGGGGTACTTC.